This T cell receptor beta chain was recovered during a study of type 1 regulatory T cells. About the research overall: T-allo10 is a Tr1-enriched, alloantigen-specific CD4 T cell product made in vitro.

On this clonotype: Its matching antigen is unknown.

Each CDR3 protein is one row after TCRdb ran MiXCR on the reads. The table shows more than 20,000 distinct CDR3 sequences, with 55% to 80% occurring only once. Trimming left V 3 bases short and J 4 bases short, with 29 bases between. Looked up from germline, CDR1 is KGHDR and CDR2 is SFDVKD. The CDR3 is 20 amino acids. The graft donor-derived T-allo10 cells reportedly recognize host alloantigens, are anergic, and suppress alloantigen-specifically. V gene TRBV24-1 combines with J gene TRBJ1-2; D is possibly TRBD1 (6 bases). The source material was cultured T cells, either the whole culture or a sorted T cell fraction (not recorded which). Stated subset: Tr1-enriched cell product generated in vitro against host alloantigens. This clonotype was sampled from a human donor in good health. CDR3 protein: CATSDLRGRGRDMPGYGYTF. CDR3 bases: TGTGCCACCAGTGATCTGAGGGGTCGTGGCAGGGACATGCCCGGCTATGGCTACACCTTC.